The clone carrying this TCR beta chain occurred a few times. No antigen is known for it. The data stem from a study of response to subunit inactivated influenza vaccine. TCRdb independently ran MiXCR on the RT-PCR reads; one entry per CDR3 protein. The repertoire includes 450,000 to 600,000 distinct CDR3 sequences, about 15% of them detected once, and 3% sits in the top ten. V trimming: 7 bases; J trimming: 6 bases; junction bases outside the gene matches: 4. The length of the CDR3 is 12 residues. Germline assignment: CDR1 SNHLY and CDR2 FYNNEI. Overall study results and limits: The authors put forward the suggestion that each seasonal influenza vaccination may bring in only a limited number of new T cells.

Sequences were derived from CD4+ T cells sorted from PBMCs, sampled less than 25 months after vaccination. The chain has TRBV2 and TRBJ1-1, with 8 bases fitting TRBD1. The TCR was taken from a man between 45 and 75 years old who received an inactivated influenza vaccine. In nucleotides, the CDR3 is TGTGCCAGCACCGGACAGGGCGCTGAAGCTTTCTTT. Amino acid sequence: CASTGQGAEAFF.